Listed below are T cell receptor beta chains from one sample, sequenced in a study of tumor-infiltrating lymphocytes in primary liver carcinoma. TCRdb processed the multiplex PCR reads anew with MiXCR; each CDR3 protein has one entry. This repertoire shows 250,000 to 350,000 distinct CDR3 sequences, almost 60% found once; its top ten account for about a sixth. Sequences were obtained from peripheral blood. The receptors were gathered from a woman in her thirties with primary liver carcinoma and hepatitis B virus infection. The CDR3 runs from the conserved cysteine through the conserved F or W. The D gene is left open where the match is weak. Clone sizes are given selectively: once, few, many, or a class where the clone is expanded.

CASSLTSSTDTQYF,TGTGCCAGCAGCTTAACGTCTAGCACAGATACGCAGTATTTT,NA,TRBJ2-3,TRBV7-9,NA
CASSPTTGVGIGELFF,TGTGCCAGCAGCCCGACTACAGGGGTAGGCATCGGGGAGCTGTTTTTT,TRBD1,TRBJ2-2,TRBV5-4,NA
CANSLGGSGGYEQYF,TGTGCCAACAGCTTGGGGGGTAGCGGAGGTTACGAGCAGTACTTC,NA,TRBJ2-7,TRBV5-4,NA
CASSLDGSGSYNEQIF,TGTGCCAGCAGCTTGGACGGTTCCGGCTCCTACAATGAGCAGATCTTC,NA,TRBJ2-1,TRBV11-3,NA
CASSLGTTGVNHGYAF,TGTGCCAGCAGCTTAGGAACGACAGGGGTAAACCATGGCTACGCCTTC,TRBD1,TRBJ1-2,TRBV11-2,NA
CASSRRGNTEAFF,TGTGCCAGCTCCCGCCGGGGGAACACTGAAGCTTTCTTT,NA,TRBJ1-1,TRBV12-3/TRBV12-4,many
CASRRPDSTDTQYF,TGTGCCAGCAGGAGGCCAGATTCTACAGATACGCAGTATTTT,NA,TRBJ2-3,TRBV28,few
CASRPKSDTQYF,TGTGCCAGCAGACCTAAATCCGATACGCAGTATTTT,NA,TRBJ2-3,TRBV6-1,NA
CASSYYPVTDTQYF,TGTGCCAGCAGTTACTATCCGGTCACAGATACGCAGTATTTT,NA,TRBJ2-3,TRBV6-2/TRBV6-3,few
CASSPYQGVGQYF,TGTGCCAGCAGCCCATACCAGGGGGTAGGGCAGTACTTC,TRBD1,TRBJ2-7,TRBV11-2,NA
CAWSVRGSGTDTQYF,TGTGCCTGGAGTGTAAGAGGGAGTGGCACAGATACGCAGTATTTT,NA,TRBJ2-3,TRBV30,NA
CSVTCEANQPQHF,TGCAGCGTCACCTGTGAGGCGAATCAGCCCCAGCATTTT,NA,TRBJ1-5,TRBV29-1,once
CASGSFGQDGNQSQHF,TGTGCTAGTGGTTCGTTCGGACAGGACGGCAATCAGTCCCAGCATTTT,TRBD1,TRBJ1-5,TRBV12-5,once
CASSFTVQGTEAFF,TGTGCCAGCAGCTTTACGGTCCAGGGGACTGAAGCTTTCTTT,NA,TRBJ1-1,TRBV11-2,many
CASSLNTASYNEQFF,TGTGCCAGCAGCTTGAACACGGCCTCCTACAATGAGCAGTTCTTC,NA,TRBJ2-1,TRBV5-5,NA
CASSLFLEKGVAGESAETQYF,TGTGCCAGCAGTTTATTTCTCGAGAAAGGTGTGGCGGGAGAGTCGGCGGAGACCCAGTACTTC,TRBD2,TRBJ2-5,TRBV28,few
CASSQASWVWAENSPLHF,TGCGCCAGCAGCCAAGCCTCTTGGGTGTGGGCTGAAAATTCACCCCTCCACTTT,NA,TRBJ1-6,TRBV4-3,NA